These 13 T cell receptor beta chains share one sample of origin, sequenced in a study of blood T cell repertoires in COVID-19. Assay: immunoSEQ multiplex PCR; the TCRdb copy retains only in-frame clones and omits some. Of more than 200,000 clones in the sample, around 88% were seen once. Sequencing was done on a sample of peripheral blood. These receptor sequences come from a man older than 75 with acute or convalescent COVID-19.

V and J are TRBV19 and TRBJ1-2, with D uncertain. This CDR3 spans 11 amino acids. Trimming cost V 5 bases and J 6 bases, with 7 bases left between them. Germline V gene sequence: CDR1 LNHDA, CDR2 SQIVND (reference sequence). The DNA of the CDR3 is TGTGCCAGTAGTCGCCGAGATGGCTACACCTTC. Its translation is CASSRRDGYTF. Filled out from reference TRBV19 and TRBJ1-2, the complete variable domain reads DGGITQSPKYLFRKEGQNVTLSCEQNLNHDAMYWYRQDPGQGLRLIYYSQIVNDFQKGDIAEGYSVSREKKESFPLTVTSAQKNPTAFYLCASSRRDGYTFGSGTRLTVV.

The chain uses TRBV7-9 and TRBJ1-5; 7 positions agree with TRBD1. The CDR3 spans 17 residues. V was pared by 1 base and J by 0 bases, with 6 bases of the junction left unmatched. CDR1 is SEHNR, CDR2 FQNEAQ, per germline (reference sequence). Here the CDR3 DNA reads TGTGCCAGCAGCTTAGGTACAGGGGTTTATAGCAATCAGCCCCAGCATTTT. Translated, it gives CASSLGTGVYSNQPQHF.

The rearrangement uses TRBV18 and TRBJ2-2; 7 nucleotides align to TRBD1. Per germline, CDR1 KGHSH and CDR2 LQKENI. V lost 4 bases to trimming and J lost 3 bases; unmatched junction nucleotides: 2. This CDR3 comprises 14 residues. The CDR3 here is CASSLDRDTGELFF. Here the CDR3 DNA reads TGTGCCAGCTCACTTGACAGGGACACCGGGGAGCTGTTTTTT.

The gene calls are TRBV24-1 and TRBJ2-1; 7 bases line up with TRBD2. CDR1 is KGHDR and CDR2 is SFDVKD in the germline V gene. The J segment lost 7 bases and the V segment lost 3 bases, leaving 8 bases of the junction unmatched. The CDR3 extends over 15 amino acids. Here the CDR3 DNA reads TGTGCCACCAGTGATCCTGGCCGGGGAGGGAATGAGCAGTTCTTC. As protein: CATSDPGRGGNEQFF.

The gene calls are TRBV13 and TRBJ1-1, with D possibly being TRBD1 (6 bases). The V end lost 3 bases, the J end lost 8 bases, and 10 bases lay between the germline ends. The CDR3 loop spans 12 amino acids. The germline gives CDR1 PRHDT, CDR2 FYEKMQ (reference sequence). DNA of the CDR3: TGTGCCAGCAGCTTCCTAGACAGGGAAGCTTTCTTT. It is translated as CASSFLDREAFF. Variable domain in full (rest from reference TRBV13 and TRBJ1-1): AAGVIQSPRHLIKEKRETATLKCYPIPRHDTVYWYQQGPGQDPQFLISFYEKMQSDKGSIPDRFSAQQFSDYHSELNMSSLELGDSALYFCASSFLDREAFFGQGTRLTVV.

This chain joins TRBV28 and TRBJ2-7; TRBD2 is a possible D gene (6 bases). From germline, CDR1 is MDHEN and CDR2 SYDVKM. The CDR3 totals 13 residues. Trimming cost V 8 bases and J 6 bases, with 17 bases left between them. CDR3 nucleotide sequence: TGTGCCAGCGGACTTGGAGGGTATGGCGAGCAGTACTTC. Protein: CASGLGGYGEQYF.

A remark on this clone: Different DNA sequences within this sample yield the same CDR3. The chain combines TRBV18 with TRBJ2-7, with D hard to call. This CDR3 comprises 14 residues. Germline V CDR1 and CDR2: KGHSH, LQKENI. The V and J ends lost 3 bases and 0 bases respectively, with 9 bases between them. As DNA, the CDR3 is TGTGCCAGCTCACCGCCGACTGGCTCCTACGAGCAGTACTTC. This gives the protein CASSPPTGSYEQYF.

The chain employs TRBV5-6 and TRBJ2-3; 8 positions agree with TRBD2. Germline lookup yields CDR1 SGHDT and CDR2 YYEEEE. The ends lost 3 bases at V and 0 bases at J; junction bases unmatched: 3. The CDR3 is 15 residues long. The CDR3 here is CASSSLAGSTDTQYF. CDR3 nucleotide sequence: TGTGCCAGCAGCTCCTTAGCGGGAAGCACAGATACGCAGTATTTT. The full variable domain, completed using reference TRBV5-6 and TRBJ2-3, is DAGVTQSPTHLIKTRGQQVTLRCSPKSGHDTVSWYQQALGQGPQFIFQYYEEEERQRGNFPDRFSGHQFPNYSSELNVNALLLGDSALYLCASSSLAGSTDTQYFGPGTRLTVL.

This chain joins TRBV7-8 and TRBJ1-1, with TRBD1 matching 7 bases. J lost 2 bases, V lost 8 bases, and 8 bases had no gene match. This CDR3 spans 14 amino acids. Germline values: CDR1 SGHVS, CDR2 FQNEAQ. CDR3 sequence reads: CASGQQGINTEAFF. The CDR3 DNA follows: TGTGCCAGCGGCCAACAGGGGATAAACACTGAAGCTTTCTTT.

Here the CDR3 reads CASSPTSGVAYEQYF. In DNA, the CDR3 is TGTGCCAGCAGCCCAACTAGCGGGGTCGCCTACGAGCAGTACTTC. The rearrangement joins TRBV11-2 to TRBJ2-7, with 10 nucleotides matching TRBD2. Germline V gene sequence: CDR1 SGHAT, CDR2 FQNNGV. V was clipped by 5 bases and J by 2 bases; unmatched bases: 6. The CDR3 spans 15 residues.

The chain joins TRBV29-1 to TRBJ1-4; 7 nucleotides match TRBD1. The CDR3 has 15 amino acids. Unmatched junction bases numbered 18, after V lost 5 bases and J lost 12 bases. CDR1 SQVTM and CDR2 ANQGSEA come from the germline V gene. The CDR3 bases are TGCAGCGTTCCCGTAGGAACAGGGGCGAGCCTGGAACTGTTTTTT. As protein: CSVPVGTGASLELFF.

The chain couples TRBV6-6 to TRBJ1-5; D remains unclear. V dropped 5 bases and J dropped 5 bases, with 10 bases sitting between them. CDR1 is MNHNY, CDR2 SVGAGI, per germline (reference sequence). CDR3 size: 13 residues. The CDR3 DNA follows: TGTGCCAGCAGTATACTGAAAGATCAGCCCCAGCATTTT. Translated, it gives CASSILKDQPQHF.

The rearrangement links TRBV6-5 to TRBJ1-3; TRBD1 is a possible D gene (5 bases). The CDR3 is made up of 14 amino acids. V shed 8 bases and J shed 3 bases, with 14 bases lying between them. Germline CDR1 is MNHEY and CDR2 is SVGAGI. The CDR3, as DNA: TGTGCCAGCGGCCCGGGGGGAAGTGGAAACACCATATATTTT. Amino acid sequence: CASGPGGSGNTIYF.